This TCR beta chain derives from a study of beta chain features in type 1 diabetes listed by TCRdb under 2018. Regarding the study in general: Patients and healthy donors did not differ in mean age, gender distribution, total cell number or subset yield. A total of roughly 99 million sorted cells were examined across all samples, and the number of cells per subset was strongly correlated with RNA yield. The study compared TCRB repertoires of sorted circulating CD4+ T cell subsets between recently diagnosed type 1 diabetes patients and matched healthy donors. Naive and central memory subsets were obtained from all 30 or so donors, but regulatory and stem cell-like memory subsets were isolated from only 8 patients and about 8 healthy donors. What the study reported, not specific to this receptor: Shorter templates might be favored by PCR, yet because patient and control samples were amplified and corrected together, any such skew would affect both groups equally. Because the HLA sub-analyses included only small numbers of individuals, any influence of HLA type on TCRB rearrangement was left unresolved. Because cDNA rather than genomic DNA was sequenced, highly expressing activated cells could have been over-represented, although no difference in activation and CD3 levels was found between groups. A moderate but significant shortening of TCRB CDR3 length was observed in type 1 diabetes patients in all four CD4+ subsets. At VDJ recombination sites, type 1 diabetes patients had fewer insertions and more deleted nucleotides, which implies abnormalities in thymic rearrangement. The naive, central memory and regulatory TCRB repertoires appeared to resemble one another more closely among patients than among healthy donors.

A single peripheral blood draw of approximately 120 mL on average was collected from each donor into heparinised tubes. Naive, central memory, regulatory and stem cell-like memory CD4+ T cells were sorted on a BD FACSAria II using a panel including CD45RO, CCR7, CD25, CD127, CD95 and CD27. Every sorted population had a purity above 95%. Right away, PBMCs were isolated by Lymphoprep density gradient centrifugation and were stained directly, with no culture step. Samples were stained and sorted in pairs, with one healthy donor and one patient per experiment, so that batch effects were minimized. The germline V gene encodes CDR1 LNHDA and CDR2 SQIVND (reference sequence). The CDR3, cysteine through phenylalanine, is 13 amino acids long. Only the CDR3 portion is preserved as DNA: 39 bases, with reading frame beginning at the first base. Trimming costs V 3 bases and J 1 base, and their ends lie 6 bases apart.

Of note for this clone: The antigen it binds to is not known. No quality values exist for individual bases; no much larger clone is one base distant.

The entire amount of isolated RNA was reverse transcribed using the High Capacity cDNA Reverse Transcription Kit, so the sequenced TCRB transcripts were expressed ones. Deep immunoSEQ sequencing was applied to naive, central memory and regulatory T cell samples, giving an average of about 3.7 million total reads per sample. Sorted cells were lysed in RLT buffer, and RNA was extracted using DNase-treated RNeasy Micro or Mini kits according to cell number. To prevent cross-contamination, every cell subset was processed on its own, while patient and healthy donor samples were processed together. The immunoSEQ multiplex PCR was used to amplify TCRB sequences from cDNA, generating 87-bp fragments that spanned the CDR3 region. The amplicons were sequenced using the Illumina HiSeq platform. In the original analysis: PCR bias was computationally corrected using synthetic template baselines, reads within Hamming distance 2 were collapsed, and singletons that could not be merged were discarded. Reads were aligned to IMGT to assign V, D and J genes, CDR3 length, and insertions or deletions at six rearrangement sites. Within each subset, clonotype counts were normalized to sorted cell number, and only after that were true diversity and Gini coefficients computed with the tcR R package. Repertoire sharing was quantified using the overlap coefficient calculated on TCRB nucleotide sequences. TCRdb limited this immuneACCESS table to in-frame rearrangements with V and J called. A share of clones is missing; checked studies link under half to unresolved V genes, and the rest is unexplained. V and J calls and clone size are copied from that table; D and trimming were computed from the DNA. This sample comprises over 150,000 clones, approximately 10% of them detected only once. 0.45% to 0.6% of the sample is in the top ten clones.

The V and J genes are TRBV19 and TRBJ1-1; matching of 5 bases hints at TRBD1 as the D gene. This clonotype was sampled from a man aged 25-40 years with type 1 diabetes. The sequenced sample consisted of central memory CD4+ T cells from blood. The DNA is as follows: TGTGCCAGTAGTATGGGGCCGAACACTGAAGCTTTCTTT. Translated, this is CASSMGPNTEAFF.